These T cell receptor beta chains were read from a single sample in a study of T cell repertoires in cytomegalovirus infection. In TCRdb, the reads were re-called with MiXCR into one record per CDR3 protein. The table has about 89,000 distinct CDR3 sequences, approximately 30% seen once. For these TCRs, the target antigens are not known. Specimen: CD8+ T cells from cultured PBMCs, collected from culture after CMV antigen stimulation. These receptors came from a human donor in good health (CMV status not recorded). Some clones in this sample may be carry-over from other donors' samples. The CDR3 runs from the conserved cysteine through the conserved F or W. D genes are given only for firm matches. Expanded clones get a size class; other rows say once, few or many, or leave the size out.

TRBV28	18	TRBD1	TRBJ1-2	few	CASSPLGPMTATGAGYTF	TGTGCCAGCAGTCCCTTAGGGCCTATGACCGCGACAGGGGCTGGCTACACCTTC
TRBV19	15	-	TRBJ2-1	few	CASSHGGNSYNEQFF	TGTGCCAGTAGTCACGGCGGGAACTCCTACAATGAGCAGTTCTTC
TRBV29-1	16	-	TRBJ1-2	many	CSVTPTVYSRDYGYTF	TGCAGCGTTACCCCGACCGTATATTCGAGGGACTATGGCTACACCTTC
TRBV20-1	17	-	TRBJ1-1	few	CSASTLGAMGVNTEAFF	TGCAGTGCCTCGACCCTCGGGGCTATGGGAGTGAACACTGAAGCTTTCTTT
TRBV29-1	12	-	TRBJ2-2	-	CSVLATSLELFF	TGCAGCGTCTTAGCGACTTCCTTGGAGCTGTTTTTT
TRBV6-1	15	-	TRBJ1-5	-	CASRPDSLSNQPQHF	TGTGCCAGCAGACCCGATAGTCTTAGCAATCAGCCCCAGCATTTT
TRBV7-6	15	-	TRBJ1-2	many	CASSLDWQGTDGYTF	TGTGCCAGCAGCTTAGATTGGCAGGGAACAGATGGCTACACCTTC
TRBV19	12	-	TRBJ2-5	-	CASTDGGETQYF	TGTGCCAGTACCGACGGAGGAGAGACCCAGTACTTC
TRBV7-2	12	-	TRBJ2-5	many	CASSLWGETQYF	TGTGCCAGCAGCTTATGGGGGGAGACCCAGTACTTC
TRBV7-8	17	TRBD1	TRBJ2-7	-	CASSSGTGWIKTYEQYF	TGTGCCAGCAGCTCCGGGACAGGTTGGATAAAAACCTACGAGCAGTACTTC
TRBV6-8	15	-	TRBJ2-6	-	CAIHSSGGGANVLTF	TGTGCCATCCACTCGTCCGGCGGCGGGGCCAACGTCCTGACTTTC
TRBV5-4	15	TRBD1	TRBJ1-1	-	CASSSSGTGDTEAFF	TGTGCCAGCAGCTCATCCGGGACAGGGGACACTGAAGCTTTCTTT
TRBV28	18	TRBD2	TRBJ2-1	-	CASSPLGLAGSSYNEQFF	TGTGCCAGCAGTCCTTTAGGCCTAGCGGGAAGCTCCTACAATGAGCAGTTCTTC
TRBV12-3/TRBV12-4	13	TRBD1	TRBJ1-1	once	CASSDRVVTEAFF	TGTGCCAGCAGTGACAGGGTAGTAACTGAAGCTTTCTTT
TRBV12-3/TRBV12-4	13	-	TRBJ2-5	-	CASSKRQQETQYF	TGTGCCAGCAGTAAACGACAGCAAGAGACCCAGTACTTC
TRBV11-2	19	TRBD2	TRBJ2-2	few	CASSSRRETSGGATGELFF	TGTGCCAGCAGCAGCCGTCGTGAGACTAGCGGGGGGGCCACCGGGGAGCTGTTTTTT
TRBV19	13	-	TRBJ2-7	few	CASSIGPLYEQYF	TGTGCCAGTAGTATAGGTCCCCTCTACGAGCAGTACTTC